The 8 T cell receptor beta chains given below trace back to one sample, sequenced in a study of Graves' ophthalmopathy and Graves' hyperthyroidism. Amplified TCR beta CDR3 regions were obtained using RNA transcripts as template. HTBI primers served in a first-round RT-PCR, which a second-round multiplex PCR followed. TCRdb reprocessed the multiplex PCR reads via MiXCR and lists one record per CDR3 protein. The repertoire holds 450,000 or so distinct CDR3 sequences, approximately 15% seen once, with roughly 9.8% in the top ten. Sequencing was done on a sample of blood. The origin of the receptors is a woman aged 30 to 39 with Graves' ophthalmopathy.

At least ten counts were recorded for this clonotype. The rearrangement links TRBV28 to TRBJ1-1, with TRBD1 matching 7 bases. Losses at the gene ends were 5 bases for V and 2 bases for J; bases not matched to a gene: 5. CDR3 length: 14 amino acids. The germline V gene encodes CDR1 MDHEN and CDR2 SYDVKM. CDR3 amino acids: CASSPRQGNTEAFF. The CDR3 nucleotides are TGTGCCAGCAGTCCCCGACAGGGTAACACTGAAGCTTTCTTT.

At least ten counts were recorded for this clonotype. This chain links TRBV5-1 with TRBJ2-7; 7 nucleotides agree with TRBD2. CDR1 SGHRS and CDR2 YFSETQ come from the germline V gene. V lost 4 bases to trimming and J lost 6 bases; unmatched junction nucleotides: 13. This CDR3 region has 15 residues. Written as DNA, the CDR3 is TGCGCCAGCAGCCCCGGGGGGTCCACATCCAGCGAGCAGTACTTC. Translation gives CASSPGGSTSSEQYF.

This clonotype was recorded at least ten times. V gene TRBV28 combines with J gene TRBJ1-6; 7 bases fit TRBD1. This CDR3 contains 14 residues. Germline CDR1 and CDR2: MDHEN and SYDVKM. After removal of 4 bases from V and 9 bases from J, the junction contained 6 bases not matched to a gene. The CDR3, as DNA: TGTGCCAGCAGTTCAAGACAGGGTCGTTCACCCCTCCACTTT. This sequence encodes CASSSRQGRSPLHF.

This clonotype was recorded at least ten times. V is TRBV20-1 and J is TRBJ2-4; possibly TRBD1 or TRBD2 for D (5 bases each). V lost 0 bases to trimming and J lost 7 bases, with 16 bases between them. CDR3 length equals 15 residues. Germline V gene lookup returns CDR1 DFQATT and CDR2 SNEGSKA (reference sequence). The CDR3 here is CSAREPARGRNIQYF. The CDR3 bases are TGCAGTGCTAGAGAGCCGGCGAGGGGTCGGAACATTCAGTACTTC.

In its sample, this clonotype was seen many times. CDR3 bases: TGTGCCACCAGTGATAGGCGGGGGACCTACGAGCAGTACTTC. Protein product: CATSDRRGTYEQYF. The J gene is TRBJ2-7, the V gene TRBV24-1; the match to TRBD2 covers 7 bases. Germline V gene sequence: CDR1 KGHDR, CDR2 SFDVKD. The CDR3 is made up of 14 amino acids. Trimming took 3 bases from V and 2 from J; bases not matched to a gene: 3.

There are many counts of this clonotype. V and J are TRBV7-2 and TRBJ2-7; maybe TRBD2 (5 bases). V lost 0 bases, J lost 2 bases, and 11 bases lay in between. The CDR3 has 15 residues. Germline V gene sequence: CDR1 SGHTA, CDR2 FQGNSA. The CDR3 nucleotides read TGTGCCAGCAGCTTAGCGCTGACTAACCCCTACGAGCAGTACTTC. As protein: CASSLALTNPYEQYF. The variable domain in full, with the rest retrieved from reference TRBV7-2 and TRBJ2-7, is GAGVSQSPSNKVTEKGKDVELRCDPISGHTALYWYRQSLGQGLEFLIYFQGNSAPDKSGLPSDRFSAERTGGSVSTLTIQRTQQEDSAVYLCASSLALTNPYEQYFGPGTRLTVT.

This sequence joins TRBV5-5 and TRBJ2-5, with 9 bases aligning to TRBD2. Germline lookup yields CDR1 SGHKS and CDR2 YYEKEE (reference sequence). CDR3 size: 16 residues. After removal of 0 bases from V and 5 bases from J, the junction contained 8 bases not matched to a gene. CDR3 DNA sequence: TGTGCCAGCAGCTTGGATGGCGGGGGGGCCATGGAGACCCAGTACTTC. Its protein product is CASSLDGGGAMETQYF.

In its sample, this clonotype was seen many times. The CDR3 here is CASRSRQDSPLHF. DNA of the CDR3: TGCGCCAGCAGATCCCGACAGGATTCACCCCTCCACTTT. The V and J genes are TRBV5-1 and TRBJ1-6; a possible D gene is TRBD1 (6 bases). The CDR3 is 13 residues long. CDR1 and CDR2 (germline): SGHRS, YFSETQ. Trimming removed 5 bases from V and 8 bases from J, with 11 bases in between.